The rows below give T cell receptor beta chains drawn from one sample of a study of blood T cell repertoires in COVID-19. Only in-frame clones appear in the TCRdb table, and some are missing; sequencing was by immunoSEQ multiplex PCR. The sample contains some 150,000 clones, roughly four fifths of which appear only once. What was sequenced was peripheral blood. The receptors come from a human donor in a cohort sampled during active COVID-19. CDR3s include the opening cysteine and the closing phenylalanine or tryptophan. The D gene is left open where the match is weak. Clone size, where shown, is once, few, many, or a class for clones that have expanded.

v_gene,d_gene,j_gene,abundance,CDR3nt,CDR3aa
TRBV2,-,TRBJ1-5,-,TGTGCCAGTACCAGGGATAGCAATCAGCCCCAGCATTTT,CASTRDSNQPQHF
TRBV5-1,TRBD2,TRBJ2-2,once,TGCGCCAGCAGCTGGGGACTAGCGGACGGGGAGCTGTTTTTT,CASSWGLADGELFF
TRBV5-5,-,TRBJ2-7,-,TGTGCCAGCAGCTTGATGCTTCTGCAGGGCCACGAGCAGTACTTC,CASSLMLLQGHEQYF
TRBV9,-,TRBJ2-1,-,TGTGCCAGCAGCTCTTCAAGCGGTGAGCAGTTCTTC,CASSSSSGEQFF
TRBV18,-,TRBJ2-7,-,TGTGCCAGCTCACCAGAGGCCCTAGGGGGCTCCTACGAGCAGTACTTC,CASSPEALGGSYEQYF
TRBV6-2/TRBV6-3,TRBD2,TRBJ2-3,once,TGTGCCAGCAGCACCAGCGGGACGTGGCAGTATTTT,CASSTSGTWQYF
TRBV2,TRBD2,TRBJ2-5,-,TGTGCCAGCAGGGGACTAGCGGACCAAGAGACCCAGTACTTC,CASRGLADQETQYF
TRBV27,-,TRBJ2-2,-,TGTGCCAGTTTCAGAACAGCCAACACCGGGGAGCTGTTTTTT,CASFRTANTGELFF
TRBV10-2,-,TRBJ2-2,-,TGCGCCAGCACCCTTAGCGTAAACACCGGGGAGCTGTTTTTT,CASTLSVNTGELFF
TRBV5-4,TRBD2,TRBJ2-7,-,TGTGCCAGCAGCCGGACTAGCGGGTATGAGGACGAGCAGTACTTC,CASSRTSGYEDEQYF
TRBV6-5,TRBD1,TRBJ1-6,-,TGTGCCAGCCGAACAGGGGCCGTAAATTCACCCCTCCACTTT,CASRTGAVNSPLHF
TRBV5-4,-,TRBJ2-3,-,TGTGCCAGCAGTGCCACAGGGAAGGCAGATACGCAGTATTTT,CASSATGKADTQYF
TRBV4-1,TRBD1,TRBJ1-5,-,TGCGCCAGCAGCCAAGAAACAGGGGGCCGGTCGTGGCAGCCCCAGCATTTT,CASSQETGGRSWQPQHF
TRBV7-2,-,TRBJ2-7,-,TGTGCCAGCAGCTTAGCGTTCAGACAGACCTCCTACGAGCAGTACTTC,CASSLAFRQTSYEQYF
TRBV7-2,TRBD2,TRBJ2-4,-,TGTGCCAGCAACTCCGGGACTAGTTTGAACATTCAGTACTTC,CASNSGTSLNIQYF
TRBV29-1,-,TRBJ2-7,-,TGCAGCTCTAAAGGGGATTTCGACGAGCAGTACTTC,CSSKGDFDEQYF
TRBV7-2,TRBD1,TRBJ2-7,few,TGTGCCAGCAGGTTTGGACAGGGCTACTCCTACGAGCAGTACTTC,CASRFGQGYSYEQYF
TRBV28,-,TRBJ1-1,-,TGTGCCATCGTTGGGGCGACTGAAGCTTTCTTT,CAIVGATEAFF
TRBV6-5,-,TRBJ2-2,-,TGTGCCAGCAACGAGGTGGGGAACACCGGGGAGCTGTTTTTT,CASNEVGNTGELFF
TRBV5-4,TRBD1,TRBJ2-7,-,TGTGCCAGCAGCTCCGAGACAGGGTCGGACGAGCAGTACTTC,CASSSETGSDEQYF
TRBV7-2,TRBD2,TRBJ2-7,few,TGTGCCAGCAGCCCCGGGACTAGCGGCTCCTACGAGCAGTACTTC,CASSPGTSGSYEQYF
TRBV5-5,-,TRBJ2-4,-,TGTGCCAGCAGCTTGCTGGGCAAAGAAAGCAAAAACATTCAGTACTTC,CASSLLGKESKNIQYF
TRBV9,-,TRBJ2-1,-,TGTGCCAGCAGCGAACGGAGTTTAAGCTATGAGCAGTTCTTC,CASSERSLSYEQFF
TRBV3-1/TRBV3-2,-,TRBJ2-2,-,TGTGCCAGCAGCCCCCAGAGGCTAGCTGCCGGGGAGCTGTTTTTT,CASSPQRLAAGELFF
TRBV30,TRBD2,TRBJ2-1,-,TGTGCCTGGAGTGGGGGGAATGGACTAGCGGGAGGCCACGGCCTTTACAATGAGCAGTTCTTC,CAWSGGNGLAGGHGLYNEQFF
TRBV7-8,-,TRBJ2-7,few,TGTGCCAGCAGCTTAGCTATTGTGGGGAGCGAAGAGCAGTACTTC,CASSLAIVGSEEQYF
TRBV27,-,TRBJ2-7,-,TGTGCCAGCAGTCGACAGGGCGTGGGGGGATACGAGCAGTACTTC,CASSRQGVGGYEQYF
TRBV29-1,TRBD2,TRBJ2-1,-,TGCAGCGTTGAAGATTACGGGCTAGCGGTCGACTCCTACAATGAGCAGTTCTTC,CSVEDYGLAVDSYNEQFF
TRBV7-9,TRBD2,TRBJ2-3,-,TGTGCCAGCAGCACCCGGACTAGCGGGAGAGAAGTCACAGATACGCAGTATTTT,CASSTRTSGREVTDTQYF
TRBV29-1,-,TRBJ1-2,-,TGCAGCGTTGAAAAGTCCCCCCCGGGGAGTGGCTACACCTTC,CSVEKSPPGSGYTF
TRBV11-2,TRBD2,TRBJ2-2,-,TGTGCCAGCAGCCCGAGCGGGAGGGGTAGGACCGGGGAGCTGTTTTTT,CASSPSGRGRTGELFF
TRBV5-1,-,TRBJ2-7,once,TGCGCCAGTAAACAAGCGCCAAGCTCCTACGAGCAGTACTTC,CASKQAPSSYEQYF
TRBV7-2,TRBD1,TRBJ1-2,-,TGTGCCAGCAGCTCCGGACAGGGCCACAACTATGGCTACACCTTC,CASSSGQGHNYGYTF
TRBV7-9,-,TRBJ2-7,-,TGTGCCAGTGCGACAGTCTCCTACGAGCAGTACTTC,CASATVSYEQYF
TRBV18,TRBD1,TRBJ2-5,-,TGTGCCAGCTCGCCCGGGACAGCCTCGTACCAAGAGACCCAGTACTTC,CASSPGTASYQETQYF
TRBV6-5,-,TRBJ1-2,-,TGTGCCAGCAGTTACCCAGGGGGCTACACCTTC,CASSYPGGYTF
TRBV2,TRBD2,TRBJ2-2,-,TGTGCCAGTTCCCTGCTAGCGGGAGACACCGGGGAGCTGTTTTTT,CASSLLAGDTGELFF
TRBV6-5,-,TRBJ2-7,-,TGTGCCAGCAGACCTACATTCAGGGAAGAATACGAGCAGTACTTC,CASRPTFREEYEQYF
TRBV7-8,-,TRBJ2-2,-,TGTGCCAGCAGCTTGTCGGTAGGAGGTACCGGGGAGCTGTTTTTT,CASSLSVGGTGELFF
TRBV6-5,TRBD1,TRBJ1-2,-,TGTGCCAGCAGGACAGGGGGCGACTATGGCTACACCTTC,CASRTGGDYGYTF
TRBV2,TRBD2,TRBJ2-1,-,TGTGCCAGCGGGACTAGCGGGAGAGGCTACAATGAGCAGTTCTTC,CASGTSGRGYNEQFF
TRBV18,-,TRBJ1-6,-,TGTGCCAGCTCCCGGGACAACTATAATTCACCCCTCCACTTT,CASSRDNYNSPLHF
TRBV11-2,TRBD2,TRBJ2-1,-,TGTGCCAGCAGCCCTCAATACAGCGGGGCAGGACATGAGCAGTTCTTC,CASSPQYSGAGHEQFF
TRBV7-9,-,TRBJ1-1,-,TGTGCCAGCAGCTTAGCGAGTACAGGAGAAGCTTTCTTT,CASSLASTGEAFF
TRBV27,-,TRBJ1-3,-,TGTGCCAGCACTCCCGGGGGAAACACCATATATTTT,CASTPGGNTIYF
TRBV5-8,-,TRBJ2-3,once,TGTGCCAGCAGCTTGACAGGGCCTACGCAGTATTTT,CASSLTGPTQYF